The 31 T cell receptor beta chains below come from one sample, sequenced in a study of response to subunit inactivated influenza vaccine. TCRdb fed the RT-PCR reads into MiXCR, producing one record per CDR3 protein. Of about 240,000 distinct CDR3 sequences in the sample, over 9% are singletons; the top ten hold approximately 8.3%. This sample comprised non-naive T cells sorted from PBMCs, obtained 14 to 15 days before vaccination. These receptors came from a man aged 45 to 65 who received an inactivated influenza vaccine.

A few counts support this clonotype. The V gene is TRBV7-9, the J gene TRBJ2-7, with unresolved D. Looked up from germline, CDR1 is SEHNR and CDR2 is FQNEAQ (reference sequence). The CDR3 runs 16 residues. V was trimmed by 5 bases and J by 0 bases, leaving 17 bases between them. The CDR3 DNA follows: TGTGCCAGCAGCCTCGCCGCCGGTGACATCTCCTACGAGCAGTACTTC. Protein sequence: CASSLAAGDISYEQYF.

The sample holds many counts of this clonotype. The chain joins TRBV6-6 to TRBJ1-4; D uncertain. Germline lookup yields CDR1 MNHNY and CDR2 SVGAGI (reference sequence). Trimming shortened V by 8 bases and J by 8 bases, and 9 bases separated the two germline ends. There are 11 residues in the CDR3. In DNA form, the CDR3 reads TGTGCCAGCGGCCCCCAGGAAAAACTGTTTTTT. Translating it yields CASGPQEKLFF.

Concerning this clonotype: This may stem from a read error, because a much larger clone lies one nucleotide away. This chain links TRBV18 with TRBJ2-2, with 9 positions matching TRBD1. This CDR3 is 15 amino acids long. Germline CDR1 and CDR2: KGHSH and LQKENI. CDR3 amino acids: CASSRRTGDTGELLF. Here the CDR3 DNA reads TGTGCCAGCTCGCGTCGGACAGGGGACACCGGGGAGCTGCTTTTT.

The sample holds a few counts of this clonotype. The chain combines TRBV29-1 with TRBJ2-5; possibly TRBD2 for D (11 bases). The CDR3 is 19 residues long. Germline CDR1 is SQVTM and CDR2 is ANQGSEA. Trimming removed 6 bases from V and 2 bases from J, with 31 bases in between. The CDR3 DNA reads TGCAGCGTGGCCGGACAGGGGGTAACTAGCGGGAGTCGGCAAGAGACCCAGTACTTC. Its translation: CSVAGQGVTSGSRQETQYF. Drawing the rest from reference TRBV29-1 and TRBJ2-5, the complete variable domain is SAVISQKPSRDICQRGTSLTIQCQVDSQVTMMFWYRQQPGQSLTLIATANQGSEATYESGFVIDKFPISRPNLTFSTLTVSNMSPEDSSIYLCSVAGQGVTSGSRQETQYFGPGTRLLVL.

V gene TRBV12-3 or TRBV12-4 combines with J gene TRBJ1-1; possible D gene TRBD1, 6 bases. The CDR3 totals 12 residues. The CDR3 nucleotides are TGTGCTTCCGGGACACTGAACACTGAAGCTTTCTTT. This gives the protein CASGTLNTEAFF.

This clonotype was seen a few times. The genes are TRBV20-1 and TRBJ1-2, with 7 bases that match TRBD1. Unmatched junction bases numbered 12, after V lost 7 bases and J lost 4 bases. Germline lookup yields CDR1 DFQATT and CDR2 SNEGSKA (reference sequence). The CDR3 is 14 residues long. The CDR3 region is CSGTKGARGYGYTF. The CDR3 DNA reads as TGCAGTGGGACAAAGGGGGCGCGGGGCTATGGCTACACCTTC.

The genes are TRBV7-2 and TRBJ2-3; D uncertain. This CDR3 contains 14 residues. V lost 5 bases and J lost 6, with 15 bases in between. In germline, CDR1 is SGHTA, CDR2 FQGNSA. CDR3 sequence: CASSPGPDMDTQYF. CDR3 DNA: TGTGCCAGCAGCCCTGGACCGGATATGGATACGCAGTATTTT.

This clonotype was counted a few times. The chain recombines TRBV10-3 with TRBJ2-7, with 12 bases identical to TRBD2. The V segment lost 0 bases and the J segment 5 bases; nucleotides outside the gene matches: 11. Germline V lookup: CDR1 ENHRY, CDR2 SYGVKD. The CDR3 is 18 amino acids. CDR3 bases: TGTGCCATCAGTGAGTCTTCGATAGGACTAGCGGGAACAAACGAGCAGTACTTC. Amino acids: CAISESSIGLAGTNEQYF.

V and J are TRBV12-2 and TRBJ2-7; whether TRBD1, the table's D call, matches the DNA was not checked. TRBV12-2 is classified as a pseudogene. The CDR3 spans 15 residues. The CDR3 nucleotides are TGTGCAAGTCGCTTAGCGGGGATAAATAGGGGCGAGCAGTACTTC. Translating gives CASRLAGINRGEQYF.

Many counts were recorded for this clonotype. The rearrangement uses TRBV12-3 or TRBV12-4 and TRBJ1-1; tentatively, D is TRBD1 (5 bases). V was clipped by 6 bases and J by 5 bases, with 25 bases between them. This CDR3 has 17 residues. The CDR3 sequence is CASSQEVAGPTGTEAFF. CDR3 DNA: TGTGCCAGCAGCCAGGAAGTGGCAGGGCCCACGGGGACTGAAGCTTTCTTT.

This clonotype was found a few times. DNA for the CDR3: TGTGCCACCGGGACTAGCGCCAATGAGCAGTTCTTC. Protein sequence: CATGTSANEQFF. V and J are TRBV2 and TRBJ2-1; 10 positions match TRBD2. The CDR3 extends over 12 amino acids. In germline, CDR1 is SNHLY, CDR2 FYNNEI. J gave up 6 bases and V 10 bases, and 3 bases lay outside the gene matches.

The rearrangement links TRBV6-2 or TRBV6-3 to TRBJ2-1; 8 bases align to TRBD1. V shed 2 bases and J 9 bases; nucleotides not matched to a gene: 3. The germline CDR1 and CDR2 sequences are MNHEY and SVGEGT. This CDR3 has 13 residues. CDR3 sequence (DNA): TGTGCCAGCAGTTACCCCACAGGGGGTGAGCAGTTCTTC. Amino acids: CASSYPTGGEQFF.

This clonotype came up a few times. The chain recombines TRBV20-1 with TRBJ2-1; 12 bases are shared with TRBD2. Germline loops: CDR1 DFQATT, CDR2 SNEGSKA (reference sequence). The CDR3 totals 14 residues. V gave up 5 bases and J gave up 9 bases; unmatched junction bases: 8. In nucleotides, the CDR3 is TGCAGTGCTCTCCTAGCGGGAGGGGGTGGTGAGCAGTTCTTC. This sequence encodes CSALLAGGGGEQFF.

This clonotype was found a few times. The J gene is TRBJ2-4, the V gene TRBV7-2; maybe TRBD1 (6 bases). The CDR3 is 16 amino acids. CDR1 and CDR2 from the germline V gene are SGHTA and FQGNSA. V lost 5 bases and J 5 bases, leaving 19 bases between the germline ends. The CDR3 sequence is CASSTGTGFDQNIQYF. As DNA, the CDR3 is TGTGCCAGCAGCACAGGGACGGGGTTCGACCAAAACATTCAGTACTTC.

In its sample, this clonotype was seen many times. The CDR3 region is CSVLASGRKGRTDTQYF. In nucleotides, the CDR3 is TGCAGCGTTCTGGCTAGCGGGAGAAAGGGAAGGACAGATACGCAGTATTTT. This chain uses TRBV29-1 with TRBJ2-3; 10 bases line up with TRBD2. V shed 5 bases, J shed 3 bases, and the junction held 14 bases outside the gene matches. There are 17 residues in the CDR3. Germline V lookup: CDR1 SQVTM, CDR2 ANQGSEA.

The rearrangement joins TRBV15 to TRBJ2-2, with D unresolved. This CDR3 region has 16 residues. V was shortened by 1 base and J by 5 bases, with 14 bases between the two germline ends. The germline V gene encodes CDR1 LNHNV and CDR2 YYDKDF (reference sequence). The CDR3 loop is CATSRADPPGTGELFF. The CDR3 nucleotides read TGTGCCACCAGCAGAGCCGACCCGCCCGGGACCGGGGAGCTGTTTTTT.

In its sample, this clonotype was seen many times. CDR3 in amino acids: CASSADRGYGYTF. The CDR3 DNA is TGTGCCAGCAGCGCCGACAGGGGTTATGGCTACACCTTC. V gene TRBV11-2 combines with J gene TRBJ1-2; the match to TRBD1 covers 8 bases. V was clipped by 5 bases and J by 5 bases; unmatched bases: 4. This CDR3 has 13 amino acids. Germline values: CDR1 SGHAT, CDR2 FQNNGV.

This clonotype was counted at least ten times. The rearrangement links TRBV12-3 or TRBV12-4 to TRBJ2-1; 7 bases fit TRBD1. The CDR3 contains 15 residues. The V and J ends lost 6 bases and 2 bases, in that order; junction bases with no gene match: 7. The CDR3 reads CASRGEGGAYNEQFF. The CDR3 DNA follows: TGTGCCAGCAGGGGGGAAGGGGGCGCCTACAATGAGCAGTTCTTC.

This clonotype occurred a few times. The gene calls are TRBV6-6 and TRBJ2-1, with a possible D match to TRBD1 (5 bases). Germline V gene sequence: CDR1 MNHNY, CDR2 SVGAGI (reference sequence). Trimming cost V 4 bases and J 9 bases, with 13 bases left between them. The CDR3 length is 13 residues. Here the CDR3 reads CASSSFSRVEQFF. For the CDR3, the DNA is TGTGCCAGCAGTTCGTTTTCCAGGGTTGAGCAGTTCTTC.

This clonotype was seen at least ten times. V usage is TRBV10-3 and J usage is TRBJ1-5; TRBD1 matches 8 bases. The CDR3 has 16 amino acids. Germline V CDR1 and CDR2: ENHRY, SYGVKD. The junction had 8 bases not matched to a gene; V was cut back by 3 bases and J by 4 bases. CDR3 DNA sequence: TGTGCCATCAGTGAAGGGGGACAGGCTCTGAATCAGCCCCAGCATTTT. The encoded protein is CAISEGGQALNQPQHF.

This clonotype turned up a few times. The chain combines TRBV3-1 with TRBJ2-1; 8 bases fit TRBD1. CDR1 LGHDT and CDR2 YNNKEL come from the germline V gene (reference sequence). This CDR3 is 15 amino acids long. V shed 4 bases, J shed 6 bases, and the junction held 8 bases outside the gene matches. CDR3 in amino acids: CASSRSGQGGNEQFF. DNA for the CDR3: TGTGCCAGCAGCCGATCCGGACAGGGTGGCAATGAGCAGTTCTTC.

This clonotype was picked up a small number of times. The V gene is TRBV7-2, the J gene TRBJ1-5; TRBD1 matches 7 bases. V lost 5 bases, J lost 9 bases, and 4 bases stayed unmatched. CDR1 SGHTA and CDR2 FQGNSA come from the germline V gene. CDR3 length equals 12 residues. The DNA of the CDR3 is TGTGCCAGCAGCCCGAGGACAGGGCCCCAGCATTTT. It codes for CASSPRTGPQHF.

The CDR3 loop is CASGDRATNEKLFF. In nucleotides, the CDR3 is TGTGCCAGCGGAGACCGGGCAACTAATGAAAAACTGTTTTTT. The chain uses TRBV2 and TRBJ1-4; no reliable D call. V was shortened by 8 bases and J by 0 bases, with 10 bases between the two germline ends. The CDR3 has 14 amino acids. CDR1 and CDR2 from the germline V gene are SNHLY and FYNNEI. The full variable domain, with the rest looked up from reference TRBV2 and TRBJ1-4, is EPEVTQTPSHQVTQMGQEVILRCVPISNHLYFYWYRQILGQKVEFLVSFYNNEISEKSEIFDDQFSVERPDGSNFTLKIRSTKLEDSAMYFCASGDRATNEKLFFGSGTQLSVL.

The chain joins TRBV29-1 to TRBJ2-5, with D possibly being TRBD1 or TRBD2 (5 bases each). Trimming shortened V by 7 bases and J by 5 bases, and 17 bases separated the two germline ends. The CDR3 has 13 amino acids. From germline, CDR1 is SQVTM and CDR2 ANQGSEA. The CDR3 sequence is CSAARGLGETQYF. CDR3 coding DNA: TGCAGCGCTGCTCGGGGCTTAGGCGAGACCCAGTACTTC.

This clonotype was counted a few times. The chain is built from TRBV28 and TRBJ2-1, with 10 nucleotides matching TRBD2. The CDR3 is 18 amino acids. The ends lost 6 bases at V and 7 bases at J; junction bases unmatched: 18. From germline, CDR1 is MDHEN and CDR2 SYDVKM. As DNA, the CDR3 is TGTGCCAGCAGGGGCCCGGGACTAGCGAGTCGATTGGGGAATGAGCAGTTCTTC. Its protein is CASRGPGLASRLGNEQFF.

The rearrangement links TRBV7-3 to TRBJ2-3; 11 nucleotides agree with TRBD2. Germline lookup yields CDR1 SGHTA and CDR2 FQGTGA. V lost 5 bases, J lost 3 bases, and 4 bases stayed unmatched. CDR3 size: 15 residues. CDR3 in amino acids: CASSQRLAGTDTQYF. Written as DNA, the CDR3 is TGTGCCAGCAGCCAAAGACTAGCGGGAACAGATACGCAGTATTTT. Using reference TRBV7-3 and TRBJ2-3 for the parts outside the CDR3, the full variable domain is GAGVSQTPSNKVTEKGKYVELRCDPISGHTALYWYRQSLGQGPEFLIYFQGTGAADDSGLPNDRFFAVRPEGSVSTLKIQRTERGDSAVYLCASSQRLAGTDTQYFGPGTRLTVL.

This clonotype was seen repeatedly, ten times or more. The chain combines TRBV12-3 or TRBV12-4 with TRBJ2-7, with D possibly TRBD2 on 6 matching bases. V gave up 3 bases and J gave up 5 bases, with 17 bases separating them. The CDR3 spans 15 residues. The CDR3 region has the DNA TGTGCCAGCAGTTTGGAGGGACTGATCCGGGACGAGCAGTACTTC. Translation gives CASSLEGLIRDEQYF.

The chain joins TRBV20-1 to TRBJ2-7; 13 positions match TRBD2. Trimming took 1 base from V and 6 from J; bases not matched to a gene: 3. Germline CDR1 reads DFQATT; CDR2 reads SNEGSKA (reference sequence). This CDR3 spans 14 amino acids. CDR3 sequence (DNA): TGCAGTGCTAGAGGACTAGCGGGAGGTGGCGAGCAGTACTTC. It translates to CSARGLAGGGEQYF.

The genes are TRBV5-6 and TRBJ2-5; no firm D call. The CDR3 contains 14 residues. Germline V CDR1 and CDR2: SGHDT, YYEEEE. V was clipped by 2 bases and J by 5 bases, with 13 bases between them. The CDR3 protein is CASSLMTVGETQYF. CDR3 coding DNA: TGTGCCAGCAGCTTAATGACTGTGGGGGAGACCCAGTACTTC.

This clonotype counts as medium-sized. CDR3 nucleotide sequence: TGTGCCAGCAGATCCGGGACTGACGTCTCTGGAAACACCATATATTTT. Its translation: CASRSGTDVSGNTIYF. The chain links TRBV7-2 to TRBJ1-3; perhaps TRBD1 as D (5 bases). Trimming pared 6 bases from V and 0 bases from J, leaving 15 bases between. The CDR3 is made up of 16 amino acids. Germline CDR1 reads SGHTA; CDR2 reads FQGNSA.

V is TRBV6-1 and J is TRBJ1-1; 7 bases line up with TRBD1. The CDR3 length is 16 residues. Per the germline V gene, CDR1 is MNHNS and CDR2 is SASEGT. V lost 4 bases to trimming and J lost 3 bases; unmatched junction nucleotides: 11. CDR3: CASSATTGRGHTEAFF. CDR3 bases: TGTGCCAGCAGTGCAACGACAGGGCGGGGACACACTGAAGCTTTCTTT.